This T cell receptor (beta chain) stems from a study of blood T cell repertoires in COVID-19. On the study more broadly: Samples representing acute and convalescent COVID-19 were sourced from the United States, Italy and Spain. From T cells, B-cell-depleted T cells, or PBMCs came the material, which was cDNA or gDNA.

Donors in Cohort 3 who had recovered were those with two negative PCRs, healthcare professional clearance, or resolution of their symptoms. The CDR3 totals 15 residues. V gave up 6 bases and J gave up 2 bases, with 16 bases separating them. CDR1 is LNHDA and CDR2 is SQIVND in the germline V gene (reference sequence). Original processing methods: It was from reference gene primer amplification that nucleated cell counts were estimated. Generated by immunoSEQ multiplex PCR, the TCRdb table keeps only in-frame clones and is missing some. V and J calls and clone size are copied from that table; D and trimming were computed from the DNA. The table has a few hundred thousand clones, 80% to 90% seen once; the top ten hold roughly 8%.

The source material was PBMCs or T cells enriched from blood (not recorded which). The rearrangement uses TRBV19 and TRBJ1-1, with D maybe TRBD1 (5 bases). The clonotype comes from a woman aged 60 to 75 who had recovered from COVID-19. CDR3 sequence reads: CASRKVGRDNTEAFF. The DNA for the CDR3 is TGTGCCAGTAGAAAGGTGGGCAGGGATAACACTGAAGCTTTCTTT.